The 16 T cell receptor beta chains listed next were all sequenced from one sample in a study of blood T cell repertoires in COVID-19 (dated by TCRdb to between 2020 and 2021). Libraries were constructed by the immunoSEQ multiplex PCR assay. TCRdb took over this immuneACCESS table, retaining in-frame rearrangements with V and J assigned. Such tables are incomplete; in checked studies, under half of the missing clones stem from an unresolved V gene, and the remainder is unexplained. This sample comprises about 63,000 clones, under 85% of them detected only once. The ten largest clones take up 28% of the sample. Sequencing was done on a sample of peripheral blood. All receptors derive from a woman of 80 years or more with acute or convalescent COVID-19.

The gene calls are TRBV3-1 (or the pseudogene TRBV3-2) and TRBJ1-5; D is perhaps TRBD1 (5 bases). Germline CDR1 is LGHDT and CDR2 is YNNKEL (reference sequence). V lost 8 bases and J lost 3, with 8 bases in between. The CDR3 totals 12 residues. The CDR3 protein is CASGAANQPQHF. CDR3 nucleotides: TGTGCCAGCGGGGCAGCCAATCAGCCCCAGCATTTT.

This clone has a handful of counts. This chain uses TRBV28 with TRBJ2-5, with TRBD2 as a possible D gene (6 bases). The germline V and J ends were trimmed by 2 bases and 5 bases, with 15 bases remaining between them. Germline V gives CDR1 MDHEN, CDR2 SYDVKM. The CDR3 is made up of 15 amino acids. The CDR3 bases are TGTGCCAGCAGTTTAGGTCAGGAGGGCGGTGAGACCCAGTACTTC. This sequence encodes CASSLGQEGGETQYF.

This clone showed up just a few times. This chain connects TRBV3-1 (or the pseudogene TRBV3-2) to TRBJ2-7, with TRBD1 as a possible D gene (5 bases). V was trimmed by 2 bases and J by 2 bases, leaving 7 bases between them. CDR3 length equals 13 residues. CDR1 LGHDT and CDR2 YNNKEL come from the germline V gene (reference sequence). CDR3 loop: CASSQQGTYEQYF. Here the CDR3 DNA reads TGTGCCAGCAGCCAACAGGGTACCTACGAGCAGTACTTC.

V and J are TRBV5-5 and TRBJ2-7; 8 nucleotides align to TRBD2. The V gene's germline CDR1 is SGHKS and CDR2 YYEKEE (reference sequence). V lost 7 bases, J lost 2 bases, and 8 bases stayed unmatched. The CDR3 length is 14 residues. This CDR3 is CASRRTSSAYEQYF. The CDR3 nucleotides are TGTGCCAGCCGCCGGACTAGCAGTGCCTACGAGCAGTACTTC.

The chain is built from TRBV29-1 and TRBJ2-7; D possibly corresponds to TRBD2 (6 bases). The V gene lost 6 bases and the J gene lost 5 bases, with 17 bases spanning the gap. Germline V gives CDR1 SQVTM, CDR2 ANQGSEA. The CDR3 is 13 amino acids. The CDR3 sequence: CSVSTRALDEQYF. CDR3 DNA sequence: TGCAGCGTCTCGACTAGGGCGCTGGACGAGCAGTACTTC.

V is TRBV27 and J is TRBJ2-1, with 8 bases that match TRBD2. Germline trimming cut 5 bases from V and 5 bases from J; bases unmatched to any gene: 17. The CDR3 consists of 18 residues. Germline V gene data show CDR1 as MNHEY and CDR2 as SMNVEV (reference sequence). Written as DNA, the CDR3 is TGTGCCAGCAGTCTCGAAGCGGGAGAGCCTCCTTTTGACAATGAGCAGTTCTTC. This translates into CASSLEAGEPPFDNEQFF.

This clone was observed a single time. In DNA, the CDR3 is TGCGCCAGCAGCCGCGTCGAGGGAGGTGCAGGAGATGGCTACACCTTC. This sequence encodes CASSRVEGGAGDGYTF. The V gene is TRBV4-3, the J gene TRBJ1-2; no clear D. Trimming shortened V by 4 bases and J by 6 bases, and 21 bases separated the two germline ends. The CDR3 runs 16 residues. CDR1 LGHNA and CDR2 YSLEER come from the germline V gene.

V gene TRBV6-2 or TRBV6-3 combines with J gene TRBJ2-5; TRBD1 agrees at 7 bases. Trimming removed 4 bases from V and 5 bases from J; junction bases left unmatched: 4. This CDR3 contains 13 residues. Germline V gene sequence: CDR1 MNHEY, CDR2 SVGEGT. Written as DNA, the CDR3 is TGTGCCAGCAGTTTTCTCAGGGGGGAGACCCAGTACTTC. Translated, it gives CASSFLRGETQYF.

The chain couples TRBV19 to TRBJ2-2; the D is unclear. The CDR3 is 14 residues long. Per germline, CDR1 LNHDA and CDR2 SQIVND (reference sequence). The V end lost 7 bases, the J end lost 0 bases, and 9 bases lay between the germline ends. CDR3 region: CASTASTNTGELFF. For the CDR3, the DNA is TGTGCCAGTACCGCTAGTACGAACACCGGGGAGCTGTTTTTT.

The V and J genes are TRBV5-1 and TRBJ1-2; 8 bases are a match to TRBD1. The CDR3 runs 14 residues. The V gene end was trimmed by 0 bases and the J gene end by 5 bases; junction bases not matched to a gene: 3. From germline, CDR1 is SGHRS and CDR2 YFSETQ. The CDR3 loop reads CASSLETGVYGYTF. CDR3 DNA: TGCGCCAGCAGCTTGGAGACAGGGGTTTATGGCTACACCTTC. Using reference TRBV5-1 and TRBJ1-2 for the parts outside the CDR3, the full variable domain is KAGVTQTPRYLIKTRGQQVTLSCSPISGHRSVSWYQQTPGQGLQFLFEYFSETQRNKGNFPGRFSGRQFSNSRSEMNVSTLELGDSALYLCASSLETGVYGYTFGSGTRLTVV.

The rearrangement joins TRBV18 to TRBJ2-7, with D tentatively TRBD2 (6 bases). The CDR3 length is 17 residues. Germline V gives CDR1 KGHSH, CDR2 LQKENI. Trimming cost V 4 bases and J 7 bases, with 26 bases left between them. The CDR3 loop reads CASSLIRRDSPGGEQYF. The CDR3 DNA reads TGTGCCAGCTCACTCATTCGCCGGGACTCGCCTGGTGGGGAGCAGTACTTC.

V is TRBV6-2 or TRBV6-3 and J is TRBJ1-5, with 7 bases matching TRBD1. This CDR3 region has 15 residues. V shed 6 bases and J 2 bases; nucleotides not matched to a gene: 7. Germline V CDR1 and CDR2: MNHEY, SVGEGT. The DNA of the CDR3 is TGTGCCAGCAGCCCCACAGGGGCGGGCAATCAGCCCCAGCATTTT. It codes for CASSPTGAGNQPQHF.

This clone was observed a few times. The gene calls are TRBV27 and TRBJ2-7; D is perhaps TRBD1 (6 bases). V lost 5 bases to trimming and J lost 4 bases, with 18 bases between them. There are 15 residues in the CDR3. Germline V gene lookup returns CDR1 MNHEY and CDR2 SMNVEV (reference sequence). The CDR3 spells CASSLGGHQGYEQYF. The CDR3 DNA reads TGTGCCAGCAGTCTAGGCGGACACCAGGGGTACGAGCAGTACTTC.

The count of this clone is one. The chain recombines TRBV9 with TRBJ1-6; D uncertain. CDR3 size: 13 residues. Germline assignment: CDR1 SGDLS and CDR2 YYNGEE. The V and J ends lost 2 bases and 6 bases respectively, with 6 bases between them. The CDR3 loop reads CASSVESNSPLHF. The CDR3 DNA follows: TGTGCCAGCAGCGTTGAGTCTAATTCACCCCTCCACTTT.

This clone was seen more than once but under ten times. The rearrangement links TRBV28 to TRBJ1-5, with D perhaps matching TRBD1 (6 bases). CDR1 and CDR2 from the germline V gene are MDHEN and SYDVKM. This CDR3 is built from 15 residues. V gave up 2 bases and J gave up 2 bases, with 10 bases separating them. In DNA form, the CDR3 reads TGTGCCAGCAGTTTAACACAGGGCGGCAATCAGCCCCAGCATTTT. It is translated as CASSLTQGGNQPQHF.

The J gene is TRBJ2-5, the V gene TRBV5-1; no reliable D call. Germline CDR1 reads SGHRS; CDR2 reads YFSETQ. The CDR3 is 14 residues long. V was pared by 5 bases and J by 7 bases, with 18 bases between. Written as DNA, the CDR3 is TGCGCCAGCAGTTTAGGTCTAGATTTAGGGACCCAGTACTTC. Translated: CASSLGLDLGTQYF.